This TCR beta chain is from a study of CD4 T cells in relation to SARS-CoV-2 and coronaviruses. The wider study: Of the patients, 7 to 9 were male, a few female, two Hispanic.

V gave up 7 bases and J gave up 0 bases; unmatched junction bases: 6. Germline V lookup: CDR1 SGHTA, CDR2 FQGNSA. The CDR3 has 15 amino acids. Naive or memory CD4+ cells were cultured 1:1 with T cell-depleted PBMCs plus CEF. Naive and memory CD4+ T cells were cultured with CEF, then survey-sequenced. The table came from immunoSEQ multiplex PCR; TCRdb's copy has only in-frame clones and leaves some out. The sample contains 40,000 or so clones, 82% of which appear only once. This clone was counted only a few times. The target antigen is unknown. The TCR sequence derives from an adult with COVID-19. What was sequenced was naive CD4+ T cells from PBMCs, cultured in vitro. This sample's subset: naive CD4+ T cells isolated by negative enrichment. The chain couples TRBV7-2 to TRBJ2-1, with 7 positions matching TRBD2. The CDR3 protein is CASTDGGSSYNEQFF. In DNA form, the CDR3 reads TGTGCCAGCACCGACGGCGGGAGCTCCTACAATGAGCAGTTCTTC.